The rows below give T cell receptor beta chains drawn from one sample of a study of human T cells and chemical hapten exposure. TCRdb ran MiXCR on the RACE reads and lists one entry per CDR3 protein. The sample contains roughly 100,000 distinct CDR3 sequences, under 14% of which appear only once. This sample comprised whole blood, obtained in connection with sensitization to the hapten diphenylcyclopropenone (DPC). The receptors come from a woman aged 60 to 75 with alopecia areata. Some clones in this sample may be carry-over from other donors' samples. The CDR3 runs from the conserved cysteine through the conserved F or W. D genes are given only for firm matches. Clone sizes are given selectively: once, few, many, or a class where the clone is expanded.

D	length	size	V	J	DNA	CDR3
TRBD2	14	many	TRBV30	TRBJ2-1	TGTGCCTGGAGTGGACTAGCGGGGGGGCGGGAGCAGTTCTTC	CAWSGLAGGREQFF
TRBD1	16	few	TRBV30	TRBJ1-1	TGTGCCTGGAGGAGAGGGATCGGACAGGCGAACACTGAAGCTTTCTTT	CAWRRGIGQANTEAFF
-	14	many	TRBV29-1	TRBJ2-7	TGCAGCGTTGTATTCGGCAGGAGCTCCTACGAGCAGTACTTC	CSVVFGRSSYEQYF
-	15	many	TRBV10-3	TRBJ1-2	TGTGCCATCAGTAAACCCGATCGGGAGGCCTTTGGCTACACCTTC	CAISKPDREAFGYTF
-	12	many	TRBV30	TRBJ1-4	TGTGCCTGGGAGGATTCTAATGAAAAACTGTTTTTT	CAWEDSNEKLFF
-	14	many	TRBV20-1	TRBJ2-5	TGCAGTGCTAGAGGACTGGCCCTCCAAGAGACCCAGTACTTC	CSARGLALQETQYF
TRBD1	15	-	TRBV19	TRBJ1-2	TGTGCCAGTGGTATGCGGAACAGGGGACTCTATGGCTACACCTTC	CASGMRNRGLYGYTF
-	13	few	TRBV12-3/TRBV12-4	TRBJ1-2	TGTGCCAGCAGCCCACAGGCCAACTATGGCTACACCTTC	CASSPQANYGYTF
-	17	-	TRBV7-3	TRBJ2-3	TGTGCCAGCAGCTTCCACATGGGGGGGGCCACCACAGATACGCAGTATTTT	CASSFHMGGATTDTQYF
-	14	many	TRBV5-5	TRBJ1-5	TGTGCCAGCAGCTTTTCGGGGTTTGGTCAGCCCCAGCATTTT	CASSFSGFGQPQHF
TRBD1	15	many	TRBV6-5	TRBJ2-5	TGTGCCAGCAGACTCCGGGACAGGTTCCAAGAGACCCAGTACTTC	CASRLRDRFQETQYF
-	13	-	TRBV20-1	TRBJ1-1	TGCAGTGCTAGTCGGCAGTATTTGGATGAAGCTTTCTTT	CSASRQYLDEAFF
-	11	many	TRBV12-3/TRBV12-4	TRBJ1-2	TGTGCCAGCAGCTCTAGTGGAGGCTACACCTTC	CASSSSGGYTF
-	20	-	TRBV10-3	TRBJ2-1	TGTGCCATCAGTGAGAGTTGGGCGGGGGCCGGAAAAAGCTCCTACAATGAGCAGTTCTTC	CAISESWAGAGKSSYNEQFF
-	17	many	TRBV6-5	TRBJ2-3	TGTGCCAGCAGTTACTCGTATGGGGCAGGGGCTACAGATACGCAGTATTTT	CASSYSYGAGATDTQYF
-	14	-	TRBV6-2/TRBV6-3	TRBJ2-5	TGTGCCAGCAGTTACCCGGTGAGGGTCGGGACCCAGTACTTC	CASSYPVRVGTQYF
-	19	-	TRBV7-6	TRBJ2-3	TGTGCCAGCAGCTTAACCGAGGAGGTGCTAGCCCCGAACCCCCCCGTGCAGTATTTT	CASSLTEEVLAPNPPVQYF
-	13	few	TRBV2	TRBJ2-6	TGTGCCGGGGGAGGTGATGGGGCCAACGTCCTGACTTTC	CAGGGDGANVLTF
-	15	few	TRBV6-1	TRBJ1-2	TGTGCCAGCAACCCCAGCCCGGGGGTCGGGTATGGCTACACCTTC	CASNPSPGVGYGYTF
TRBD1	14	many	TRBV29-1	TRBJ2-2	TGCAGCGTTGAAAAACAGGGGGCCGGCGGGGAGCTGTTTTTT	CSVEKQGAGGELFF
TRBD1	16	many	TRBV18	TRBJ1-5	TGTGCCAGCTCACCACAAACAGGGGGATTCGATCAGCCCCAGCATTTT	CASSPQTGGFDQPQHF
-	15	many	TRBV12-3/TRBV12-4	TRBJ2-6	TGTGCCAGCACCCGGGGCCTCCCTGGGGCCAACGTCCTGACTTTC	CASTRGLPGANVLTF
-	13	-	TRBV7-9	TRBJ1-5	TGTGCCAGCAGCTTAGGTTATGGGCAGCCCCAGCATTTT	CASSLGYGQPQHF
-	15	many	TRBV7-6	TRBJ2-1	TGTGCCAGCAGCTCTAGGGGTCGGGGGTACAATGAGCAGTTCTTC	CASSSRGRGYNEQFF
-	13	few	TRBV2	TRBJ2-2	TGTGCCAGCACTACCGGGAATACCGGGGAGCTGTTTTTT	CASTTGNTGELFF
-	14	many	TRBV9	TRBJ1-4	TGTGCCAGCAGCGATGGGAGGGATCTTGAAAAACTGTTTTTT	CASSDGRDLEKLFF
-	13	-	TRBV19	TRBJ1-2	TGTGCCAGTAGTATTGTGACACTATCCGGCTACACCTTC	CASSIVTLSGYTF
-	14	many	TRBV9	TRBJ1-1	TGTGCCAGCAGCCCCGGGCTCCCGGGCACTGAAGCTTTCTTT	CASSPGLPGTEAFF
TRBD1	16	many	TRBV4-2	TRBJ1-2	TGTGCCAGCAGCCGGGACAGGGGGCGATTGGACTATGGCTACACCTTC	CASSRDRGRLDYGYTF
-	17	many	TRBV10-3	TRBJ1-1	TGTGCCATCTGGGGTCCGGACTTACTTTCAGGGAACACTGAAGCTTTCTTT	CAIWGPDLLSGNTEAFF
-	15	-	TRBV7-6	TRBJ2-5	TGTGCCAGCAGCTTAGTCGGGACAACTCAAGAGACCCAGTACTTC	CASSLVGTTQETQYF
-	13	-	TRBV20-1	TRBJ1-5	TGCAGTGTTTTAGGAGGGCGGTATCAGCCCCAGCATTTT	CSVLGGRYQPQHF
-	14	few	TRBV12-3/TRBV12-4	TRBJ1-1	TGTGCCAGCAGTTTAGTCTCCCGGGGGACTGAAGCTTTCTTT	CASSLVSRGTEAFF
TRBD2	14	many	TRBV7-8	TRBJ2-7	TGTGCCAGCAGTTCTAGCGGGGGCGCCTACGAGCAGTACTTC	CASSSSGGAYEQYF
TRBD1	15	many	TRBV19	TRBJ2-7	TGTGCCAGTAGGTCTGACGGGACAGGGGCGTACGAGCAGTACTTC	CASRSDGTGAYEQYF
-	14	many	TRBV3-1	TRBJ2-7	TGTGCCAGCAGCTTGGGGCAGGTCTTCAACGAGCAGTACTTC	CASSLGQVFNEQYF
-	13	few	TRBV15	TRBJ1-3	TGTGCCACCAGGGGAGTCTCTGGAAACACCATATATTTT	CATRGVSGNTIYF
-	15	many	TRBV3-1	TRBJ1-1	TGTGCCAGCAGCCAAGAATCAAGGGTGGGCACTGAAGCTTTCTTT	CASSQESRVGTEAFF
-	12	-	TRBV6-6	TRBJ2-3	TGTGCCAGCACCGGCGCCACAGATACGCAGTATTTT	CASTGATDTQYF
-	15	many	TRBV11-2	TRBJ2-3	TGTGCCAGCAGCTTTTCCGACCTTAGCACAGATACGCAGTATTTT	CASSFSDLSTDTQYF
-	12	-	TRBV7-9	TRBJ2-7	TGTGCCAGCAGCTTAGTAGCGTTCCAGCAGTACTTC	CASSLVAFQQYF
-	13	few	TRBV5-1	TRBJ1-2	TGCGCCAGCAGTTACGACAGGCACTATGGCTACACCTTC	CASSYDRHYGYTF
TRBD2	13	many	TRBV29-1	TRBJ2-3	TGCAGCCACCGGGGGGGAGGCACAGATACGCAGTATTTT	CSHRGGGTDTQYF